The 29 T cell receptor beta chains in this list originate from one sample, sequenced in a study of Graves' ophthalmopathy and Graves' hyperthyroidism. The study amplified TCR beta CDR3 regions using RNA transcripts. The workflow started with a first-round RT-PCR run with HTBI primers and then moved on to a second-round multiplex PCR. TCRdb redid the calling of the multiplex PCR reads with MiXCR, one entry per CDR3 protein. The repertoire holds about 160,000 distinct CDR3 sequences, with around two fifths as singletons. Sequencing was carried out using peripheral blood. All receptors derive from a woman aged 35 to 49 with Graves' ophthalmopathy.

The chain is built from TRBV28 and TRBJ1-5; no reliable D call. Germline CDR1 and CDR2: MDHEN and SYDVKM. CDR3 length: 14 residues. V lost 2 bases and J lost 2, with 7 bases in between. The CDR3 loop reads CASSLISRNQPQHF. The CDR3 DNA sequence: TGTGCCAGCAGTTTAATCTCCCGCAATCAGCCCCAGCATTTT.

This chain connects TRBV20-1 to TRBJ2-7, with 9 nucleotides matching TRBD1. The germline V gene has CDR1 DFQATT and CDR2 SNEGSKA (reference sequence). V was pared by 6 bases and J by 6 bases, with 12 bases of the junction left unmatched. The CDR3 is made up of 14 amino acids. This chain's CDR3 is CSAKGGTGLAEQYF. In nucleotides, the CDR3 is TGCAGTGCCAAAGGCGGGACAGGGCTGGCCGAGCAGTACTTC.

Many counts were recorded for this clonotype. The chain has TRBV2 and TRBJ1-1; D gene unclear. The V gene lost 6 bases and the J gene lost 2 bases, with 10 bases spanning the gap. Germline CDR1 is SNHLY and CDR2 is FYNNEI. This CDR3 has 13 residues. CDR3 sequence: CASRAPANTEAFF. The CDR3 DNA is TGTGCCAGCAGGGCCCCAGCCAACACTGAAGCTTTCTTT.

This clonotype appeared many times. The V call is TRBV6-1, the J call TRBJ1-1; no definite D call. This CDR3 region has 14 residues. CDR1 and CDR2 from the germline V gene are MNHNS and SASEGT. Trimming stripped 3 bases from V and 4 bases from J, with 12 bases between. The chain's CDR3 is CASSESRLVTEAFF. CDR3 DNA sequence: TGTGCCAGCAGTGAGTCCAGACTCGTCACTGAAGCTTTCTTT.

The rearrangement links TRBV6-1 to TRBJ1-5; TRBD1 agrees at 9 bases. With 6 bases clipped from V and 2 bases from J, the junction kept 11 bases outside the gene matches. Germline loops: CDR1 MNHNS, CDR2 SASEGT. The CDR3 contains 17 residues. CDR3: CASRSGTGGPGNQPQHF. The CDR3 coding sequence is TGTGCCAGCAGGAGTGGAACAGGGGGCCCTGGCAATCAGCCCCAGCATTTT.

The J gene is TRBJ2-7, the V gene TRBV2; either TRBD1 or TRBD2 may supply D (5 bases each). Trimming shortened V by 4 bases and J by 2 bases, and 12 bases separated the two germline ends. CDR1 is SNHLY and CDR2 is FYNNEI in the germline V gene. This CDR3 region has 14 residues. Here the CDR3 DNA reads TGTGCCAGCAGTGTAGCGACAGAGACCTACGAGCAGTACTTC. Translation: CASSVATETYEQYF. Drawing the rest from reference TRBV2 and TRBJ2-7, the complete variable domain is EPEVTQTPSHQVTQMGQEVILRCVPISNHLYFYWYRQILGQKVEFLVSFYNNEISEKSEIFDDQFSVERPDGSNFTLKIRSTKLEDSAMYFCASSVATETYEQYFGPGTRLTVT.

The V gene is TRBV6-1, the J gene TRBJ2-7; tentatively, D is TRBD2 (5 bases). Germline V gives CDR1 MNHNS, CDR2 SASEGT. Trimming shortened V by 10 bases and J by 2 bases, and 12 bases separated the two germline ends. CDR3 length equals 12 residues. CDR3: CAIPGSAYEQYF. CDR3 DNA: TGTGCCATTCCGGGATCAGCCTACGAGCAGTACTTC.

This clonotype occurred many times. The V call is TRBV6-5, the J call TRBJ2-7; no clear D. V lost 2 bases and J 4 bases, leaving 12 bases between the germline ends. Germline V CDR1 and CDR2: MNHEY, SVGAGI. CDR3 length: 14 residues. The CDR3 coding sequence is TGTGCCAGCAGTTACAGAGTCGGGCCGTACGAGCAGTACTTC. Its translation is CASSYRVGPYEQYF.

The rearrangement links TRBV19 to TRBJ1-2, with 8 positions matching TRBD1. With 9 bases clipped from V and 0 bases from J, the junction kept 12 bases outside the gene matches. CDR1 and CDR2 from the germline V gene are LNHDA and SQIVND (reference sequence). This CDR3 is 16 amino acids long. In DNA form, the CDR3 reads TGTGCCAGCAAGCGGACAGGGCGGATTTCTAACTATGGCTACACCTTC. Its translation: CASKRTGRISNYGYTF.

The table lists this clonotype with many counts. The chain links TRBV11-3 to TRBJ2-2; no definite D call. The germline V gene encodes CDR1 SGHNT and CDR2 YENEEA. CDR3 size: 15 residues. Trimming removed 0 bases at V and 5 bases at J, with 10 bases between. As DNA, the CDR3 is TGTGCCAGCAGCTTAGAGGCCGGAGTAACCGGGGAGCTGTTTTTT. Translating gives CASSLEAGVTGELFF.

The table lists this clonotype with many counts. The chain combines TRBV6-2 or TRBV6-3 with TRBJ1-1, with D hard to call. Germline V gene lookup returns CDR1 MNHEY and CDR2 SVGEGT. The CDR3 is made up of 15 amino acids. Between the trimmed V and J ends, which lost 7 bases and 1 base, there was a span of 16 bases. This CDR3 reads CASNKGLQGNTEAFF. The CDR3 nucleotides are TGTGCCAGCAACAAAGGTCTACAAGGGAACACTGAAGCTTTCTTT.

This clonotype was detected many times. The rearrangement joins TRBV27 to TRBJ2-7; a possible D gene is TRBD1 (6 bases). Trimming left V 4 bases short and J 3 bases short, with 13 bases between. Germline-derived CDR1 and CDR2 are MNHEY and SMNVEV (reference sequence). CDR3 size: 14 residues. CDR3 in DNA: TGTGCCAGCAGTTGGACAGCGGCAGGCTACGAGCAGTACTTC. The encoded protein is CASSWTAAGYEQYF.

This rearrangement joins TRBV18 to TRBJ2-5, with D possibly being TRBD2 (5 bases). Per the germline V gene, CDR1 is KGHSH and CDR2 is LQKENI. CDR3 length: 13 amino acids. V shed 3 bases and J shed 3 bases, with 8 bases lying between them. The DNA for the CDR3 is TGTGCCAGCTCACCGGAGGAGGAAGAGACCCAGTACTTC. It specifies CASSPEEEETQYF. The whole variable domain, remainder taken from reference TRBV18 and TRBJ2-5, is NAGVMQNPRHLVRRRGQEARLRCSPMKGHSHVYWYRQLPEEGLKFMVYLQKENIIDESGMPKERFSAEFPKEGPSILRIQQVVRGDSAAYFCASSPEEEETQYFGPGTRLLVL.

This clonotype was detected ten times or more. The rearrangement links TRBV11-1 to TRBJ1-5; 11 bases match TRBD1. V was pared by 4 bases and J by 6 bases, with 8 bases of the junction left unmatched. The CDR3 contains 16 residues. In germline, CDR1 is SGHAT, CDR2 FQDESV (reference sequence). CDR3 region: CASSSTGQGVAQPQHF. CDR3 bases: TGTGCCAGCAGCTCAACGGGACAGGGGGTCGCTCAGCCCCAGCATTTT.

The rearrangement links TRBV12-3 or TRBV12-4 to TRBJ1-1; TRBD1 matches at 9 bases. The CDR3 contains 15 residues. J gave up 8 bases and V 5 bases, and 12 bases lay outside the gene matches. In DNA, the CDR3 is TGTGCCAGCAGTGCCAGGGACAGGGCTAAGTGGGAAGCTTTCTTT. Translation: CASSARDRAKWEAFF.

This rearrangement joins TRBV11-2 to TRBJ2-5; TRBD2 matches 10 bases. Trimming removed 4 bases from V and 8 bases from J; junction bases left unmatched: 13. The CDR3 contains 16 residues. Germline V lookup: CDR1 SGHAT, CDR2 FQNNGV. CDR3 sequence (DNA): TGTGCCAGCAGCTCCGAAGCGGGAGGGCTGTTAGGAACCCAGTACTTC. This encodes CASSSEAGGLLGTQYF.

In this sample, this clonotype turned up many times. The chain combines TRBV7-2 with TRBJ1-3; D remains ambiguous. Trimming left V 0 bases short and J 9 bases short, with 12 bases between. The germline CDR1 and CDR2 sequences are SGHTA and FQGNSA. This CDR3 spans 14 amino acids. The CDR3 loop is CASSLALRSGTIYF. The CDR3 region has the DNA TGTGCCAGCAGCTTAGCGCTGCGGTCGGGCACCATATATTTT.

This clonotype was detected ten times or more. The rearrangement joins TRBV3-1 to TRBJ1-1; 7 positions agree with TRBD1. Losses at the gene ends were 1 base for V and 5 bases for J; bases not matched to a gene: 7. Germline assignment: CDR1 LGHDT and CDR2 YNNKEL (reference sequence). The CDR3 contains 15 residues. CDR3 protein: CASSQVAGGRTEAFF. As DNA, the CDR3 is TGTGCCAGCAGCCAAGTGGCAGGGGGACGTACTGAAGCTTTCTTT.

The chain couples TRBV6-2 or TRBV6-3 to TRBJ1-1, with D perhaps TRBD1 (5 bases). The CDR3 extends over 14 amino acids. Germline V gene lookup returns CDR1 MNHEY and CDR2 SVGEGT. V lost 7 bases and J 1 base, leaving 13 bases between the germline ends. This CDR3 is CASKTGLQNTEAFF. CDR3 nucleotides: TGTGCCAGCAAAACGGGACTACAGAACACTGAAGCTTTCTTT.

The chain couples TRBV7-2 to TRBJ2-7; 16 nucleotides match TRBD2. The V gene's germline CDR1 is SGHTA and CDR2 FQGNSA. With V trimmed by 4 bases and J by 7 bases, 1 base remained unmatched. The CDR3 totals 14 residues. The CDR3 DNA reads TGTGCCAGCAGCTGGGGACTAGCGGGAGGGGAGCAGTACTTC. It yields the protein CASSWGLAGGEQYF.

This clonotype came up many times. The chain combines TRBV28 with TRBJ1-1; no clear D. CDR1 is MDHEN and CDR2 is SYDVKM in the germline V gene. The CDR3 has 12 residues. Trimming left V 4 bases short and J 1 base short, with 4 bases between. The CDR3 protein is CASSYQNTEAFF. CDR3 nucleotide sequence: TGTGCCAGCAGTTACCAGAACACTGAAGCTTTCTTT.

This chain links TRBV7-8 with TRBJ2-2, with TRBD1 identical over 9 bases. This CDR3 contains 15 residues. J was trimmed by 7 bases and V by 6 bases; bases with no gene match: 9. Per the germline V gene, CDR1 is SGHVS and CDR2 is FQNEAQ. The CDR3 DNA reads as TGTGCCAGCAGATCCGGGACAGGGTCGATCGGGGAGCTGTTTTTT. Its protein product is CASRSGTGSIGELFF.

J is TRBJ2-7 and V is TRBV28, with 9 bases fitting TRBD1. The CDR3 has 15 amino acids. The V segment lost 6 bases and the J segment 6 bases; nucleotides outside the gene matches: 12. Germline values: CDR1 MDHEN, CDR2 SYDVKM. The CDR3 region is CASSSPGTGYLEQYF. Here the CDR3 DNA reads TGTGCCAGCAGCAGCCCCGGGACAGGGTACCTCGAGCAGTACTTC.

The J gene is TRBJ1-1, the V gene TRBV19; D is unresolved. The length of the CDR3 is 13 residues. In germline, CDR1 is LNHDA, CDR2 SQIVND (reference sequence). Deletions cut 3 bases from V and 8 bases from J, with 13 bases between. The CDR3 DNA reads TGTGCCAGTAGTATGGATCGGTCGGTAGAAGCTTTCTTT. This translates into CASSMDRSVEAFF. Drawing the rest from reference TRBV19 and TRBJ1-1, the complete variable domain is DGGITQSPKYLFRKEGQNVTLSCEQNLNHDAMYWYRQDPGQGLRLIYYSQIVNDFQKGDIAEGYSVSREKKESFPLTVTSAQKNPTAFYLCASSMDRSVEAFFGQGTRLTVV.

Only a few counts were recorded for this clonotype. V gene TRBV6-2 or TRBV6-3 combines with J gene TRBJ1-6; D might be TRBD1 (5 bases). This CDR3 is built from 18 residues. Trimming shortened V by 8 bases and J by 0 bases, and 20 bases separated the two germline ends. Germline V CDR1 and CDR2: MNHEY, SVGEGT. The CDR3 DNA reads as TGTGCCAGCGGCTCCGGGCTCAGGGAGGGCTCCTATAATTCACCCCTCCACTTT. It encodes CASGSGLREGSYNSPLHF.

Many counts were recorded for this clonotype. This chain uses TRBV6-5 with TRBJ2-7; 7 nucleotides match TRBD2. CDR1 is MNHEY and CDR2 is SVGAGI in the germline V gene. J was trimmed by 2 bases and V by 0 bases; bases with no gene match: 7. The CDR3 is made up of 16 amino acids. CDR3 sequence reads: CASSYSSAGVTYEQYF. The CDR3 coding sequence is TGTGCCAGCAGTTACTCGTCTGCGGGAGTCACCTACGAGCAGTACTTC.

This clonotype appeared many times. This chain joins TRBV29-1 and TRBJ2-4, with D tentatively TRBD1 (5 bases). Germline CDR1 reads SQVTM; CDR2 reads ANQGSEA. The V and J ends lost 0 bases and 0 bases respectively, with 18 bases between them. This CDR3 has 18 amino acids. The CDR3, as DNA: TGCAGCGTTGAAGACGACAGAAGGAGAGCACTAGCCAAAAACATTCAGTACTTC. It yields the protein CSVEDDRRRALAKNIQYF. The full variable domain, with the rest looked up from reference TRBV29-1 and TRBJ2-4, is SAVISQKPSRDICQRGTSLTIQCQVDSQVTMMFWYRQQPGQSLTLIATANQGSEATYESGFVIDKFPISRPNLTFSTLTVSNMSPEDSSIYLCSVEDDRRRALAKNIQYFGAGTRLSVL.

V gene TRBV7-9 combines with J gene TRBJ1-2, with D possibly being TRBD1 (6 bases). The CDR3 totals 15 residues. The germline V gene encodes CDR1 SEHNR and CDR2 FQNEAQ (reference sequence). The V end lost 4 bases, the J end lost 5 bases, and 17 bases lay between the germline ends. The CDR3 nucleotides read TGTGCCAGCAGCTGGAAAGCAGGGGCGGGATATGGCTACACCTTC. It codes for CASSWKAGAGYGYTF.

J is TRBJ1-2 and V is TRBV27, with 10 bases matching TRBD1. The CDR3 spans 18 residues. Germline CDR1 MNHEY, CDR2 SMNVEV (reference sequence). The junction had 15 bases not matched to a gene; V was cut back by 5 bases and J by 3 bases. The CDR3 nucleotides read TGTGCCAGCAGTACCGATTTTACGACAGGGGGCCGGGACTATGGCTACACCTTC. Its translation: CASSTDFTTGGRDYGYTF.